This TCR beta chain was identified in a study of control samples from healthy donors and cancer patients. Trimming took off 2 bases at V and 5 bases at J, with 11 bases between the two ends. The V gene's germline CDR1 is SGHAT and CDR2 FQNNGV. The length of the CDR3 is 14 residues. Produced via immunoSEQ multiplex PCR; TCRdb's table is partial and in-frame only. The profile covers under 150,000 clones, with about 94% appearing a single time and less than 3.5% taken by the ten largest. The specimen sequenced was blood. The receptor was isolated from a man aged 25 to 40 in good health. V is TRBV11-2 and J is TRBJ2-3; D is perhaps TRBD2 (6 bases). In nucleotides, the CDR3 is TGTGCCAGCAGCTTACTGGGGGGTGGAGATACGCAGTATTTT. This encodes CASSLLGGGDTQYF.